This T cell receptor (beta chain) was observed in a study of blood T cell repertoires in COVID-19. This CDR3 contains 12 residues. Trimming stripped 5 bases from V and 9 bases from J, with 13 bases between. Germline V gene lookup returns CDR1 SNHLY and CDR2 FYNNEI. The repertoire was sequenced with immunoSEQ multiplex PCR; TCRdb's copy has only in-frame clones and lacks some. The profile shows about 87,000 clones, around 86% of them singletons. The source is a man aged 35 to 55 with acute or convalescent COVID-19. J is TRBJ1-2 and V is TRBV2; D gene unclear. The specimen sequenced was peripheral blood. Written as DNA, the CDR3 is TGTGCCAGCAGTAGACGGACTGACAGCTACACCTTC. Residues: CASSRRTDSYTF. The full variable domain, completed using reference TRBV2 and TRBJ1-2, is EPEVTQTPSHQVTQMGQEVILRCVPISNHLYFYWYRQILGQKVEFLVSFYNNEISEKSEIFDDQFSVERPDGSNFTLKIRSTKLEDSAMYFCASSRRTDSYTFGSGTRLTVV.